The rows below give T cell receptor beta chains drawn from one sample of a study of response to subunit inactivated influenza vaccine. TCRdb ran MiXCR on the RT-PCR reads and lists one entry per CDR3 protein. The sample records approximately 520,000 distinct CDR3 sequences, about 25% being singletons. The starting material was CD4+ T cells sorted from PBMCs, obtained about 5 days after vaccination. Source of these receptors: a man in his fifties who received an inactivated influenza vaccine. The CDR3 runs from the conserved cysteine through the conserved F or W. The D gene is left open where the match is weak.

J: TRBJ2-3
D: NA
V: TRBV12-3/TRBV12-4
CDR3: CASRSSSTDTQYF

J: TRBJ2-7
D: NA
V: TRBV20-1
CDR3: CSATDEPYEQYF

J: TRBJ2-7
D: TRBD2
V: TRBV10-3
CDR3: CATKAGGSDYEQYF

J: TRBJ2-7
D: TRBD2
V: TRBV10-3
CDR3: CAISEVSGSTAQYF

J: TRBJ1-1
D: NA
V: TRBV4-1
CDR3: CASTQSGYTEAFF

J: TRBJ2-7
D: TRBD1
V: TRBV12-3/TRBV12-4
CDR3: CASSDRGLLYF

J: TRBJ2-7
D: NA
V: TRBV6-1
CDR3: CASEGQSYEQYF

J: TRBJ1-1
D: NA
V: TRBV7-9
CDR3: CASSLAGKNTEAFF

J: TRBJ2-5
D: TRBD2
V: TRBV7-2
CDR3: CASSYGTSGGQETQYF

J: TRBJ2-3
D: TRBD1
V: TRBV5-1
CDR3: CASSPETGPTDTQYF

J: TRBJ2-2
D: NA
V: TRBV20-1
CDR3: CSAHSRGRNTGELFF

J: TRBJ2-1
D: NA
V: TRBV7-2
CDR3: CASSLFGEQFF

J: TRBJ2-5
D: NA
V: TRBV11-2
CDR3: CASSLAPGSRETQYF

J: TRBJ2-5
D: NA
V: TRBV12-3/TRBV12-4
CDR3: CASVVGGPRSYETQYF

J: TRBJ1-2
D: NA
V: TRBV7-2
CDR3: CASSPWSYGYTF

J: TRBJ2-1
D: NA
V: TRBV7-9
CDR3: CASSLGGDGMNEQFF

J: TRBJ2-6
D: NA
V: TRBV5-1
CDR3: CASSPRQSSGANVLTF

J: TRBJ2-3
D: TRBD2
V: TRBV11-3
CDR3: CASSFPAGGPTDTQYF

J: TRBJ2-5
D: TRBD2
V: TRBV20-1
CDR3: CSARGAGGNLQETQYF

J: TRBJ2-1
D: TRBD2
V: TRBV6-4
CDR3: CASSQQLAGYNEQFF

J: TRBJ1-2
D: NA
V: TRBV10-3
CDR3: CAISESTRVHF

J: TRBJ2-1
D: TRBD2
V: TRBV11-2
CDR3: CASSLGLAGWGSYNEQFF

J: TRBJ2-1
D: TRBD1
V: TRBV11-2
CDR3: CASSLNRDSTYNEQFF

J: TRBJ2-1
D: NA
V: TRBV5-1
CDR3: CASSLVARSSYNEQFF

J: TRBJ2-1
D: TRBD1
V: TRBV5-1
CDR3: CASSYPTGTYNEQFF

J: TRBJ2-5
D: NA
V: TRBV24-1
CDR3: CATSDSPETQYF

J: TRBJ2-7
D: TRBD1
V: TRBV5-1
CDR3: CASSPDRGFPYEQYF

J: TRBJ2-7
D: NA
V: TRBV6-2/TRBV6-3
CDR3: CASSYSGPYEQYF

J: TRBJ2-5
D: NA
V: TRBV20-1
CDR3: CSARKTSQTQYF

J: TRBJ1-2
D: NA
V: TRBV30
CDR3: CAWSWQYSNYGYTF

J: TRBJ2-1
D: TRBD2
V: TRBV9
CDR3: CASSVELAGGFYNEQFF

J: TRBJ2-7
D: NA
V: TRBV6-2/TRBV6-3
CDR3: CASAVSPGETYEQYF

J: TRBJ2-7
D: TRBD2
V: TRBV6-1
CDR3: CASSPGLQIYEQYF

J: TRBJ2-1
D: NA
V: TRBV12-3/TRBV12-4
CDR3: CASSLYVLQGLNEQFF

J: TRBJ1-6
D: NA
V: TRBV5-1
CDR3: CASSLGTDSPLHF

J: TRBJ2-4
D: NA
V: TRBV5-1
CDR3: CASSQGGIGSNIQYF

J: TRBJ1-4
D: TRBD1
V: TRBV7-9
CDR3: CASSPQGARGEKLFF

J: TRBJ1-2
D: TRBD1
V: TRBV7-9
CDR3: CASTPTGTAYGYTF

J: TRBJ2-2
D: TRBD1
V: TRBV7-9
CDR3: CASSSFRDRGTGELFF

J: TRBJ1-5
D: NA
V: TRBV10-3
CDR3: CAISEYSDNQPQHF

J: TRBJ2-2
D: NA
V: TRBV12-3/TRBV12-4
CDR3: CASSSASDTGELFF

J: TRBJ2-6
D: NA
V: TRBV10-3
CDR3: CAISESKVVTNVLTF

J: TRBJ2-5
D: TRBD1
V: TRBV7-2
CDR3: CASSQSPTGGWETQYF

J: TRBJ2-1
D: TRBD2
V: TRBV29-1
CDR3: CSVGGGSEQFF

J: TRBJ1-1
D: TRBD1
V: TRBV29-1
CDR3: CSVSDRGMNTEAFF

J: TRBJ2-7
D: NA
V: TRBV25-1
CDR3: CASSEAAVGGYEQYF